Listed here are 16 T cell receptor beta chains from one sample, sequenced in a study of regulatory T cells in long-lasting Graves disease. Assembly of TCR beta libraries relied on iRepertoire HTBI primers together with Arm-PCR of CDR3 regions. A single record per CDR3 protein comes from TCRdb applying MiXCR to the multiplex PCR reads. This sample carries approximately 400,000 distinct CDR3 sequences, around 21% of them seen once, and the ten largest clones take around 20%. Indicated time point: persistent/refractory GD, antithyroid drugs over 5 years with positive TRAb. Researchers made the TCR library from RNA that was extracted from PBMCs. Here the sequenced sample was peripheral blood mononuclear cells (PBMCs), taken when the disease was refractory, from a patient treated with antithyroid drugs. All receptors derive from a female donor with Graves disease.

The sample holds many counts of this clonotype. The V and J genes are TRBV11-2 and TRBJ2-5; either TRBD1 or TRBD2 may supply D (6 bases each). This CDR3 comprises 17 residues. The V gene lost 0 bases and the J gene lost 5 bases, with 19 bases spanning the gap. The V gene's germline CDR1 is SGHAT and CDR2 FQNNGV. In nucleotides, the CDR3 is TGTGCCAGCAGCTTAGATTACAGGTCTCGAGGGGGGGAGACCCAGTACTTC. As protein: CASSLDYRSRGGETQYF. Full variable domain (outside the CDR3, taken from reference TRBV11-2 and TRBJ2-5): EAGVAQSPRYKIIEKRQSVAFWCNPISGHATLYWYQQILGQGPKLLIQFQNNGVVDDSQLPKDRFSAERLKGVDSTLKIQPAKLEDSAVYLCASSLDYRSRGGETQYFGPGTRLLVL.

This clonotype was found many times. CDR3 DNA sequence: TGCAGTGCTCCCCATATGAGTAGCGGGAACACCGGGGAGCTGTTTTTT. Translation: CSAPHMSSGNTGELFF. This rearrangement joins TRBV20-1 to TRBJ2-2, with D possibly matching TRBD2 (6 bases). This CDR3 comprises 16 residues. V was clipped by 5 bases and J by 1 base, with 17 bases between them. Looked up from germline, CDR1 is DFQATT and CDR2 is SNEGSKA (reference sequence).

This clonotype was counted at least ten times. The rearrangement links TRBV20-1 to TRBJ2-7; TRBD1 agrees at 7 bases. The CDR3 length is 13 residues. Germline assignment: CDR1 DFQATT and CDR2 SNEGSKA (reference sequence). The ends lost 6 bases at V and 1 base at J; junction bases unmatched: 6. CDR3 sequence reads: CSAPRTGSYEQYF. The CDR3 DNA follows: TGCAGTGCCCCGAGGACAGGTTCCTACGAGCAGTACTTC.

The genes are TRBV5-4 and TRBJ2-7, with D unresolved. Deletions cut 5 bases from V and 9 bases from J, with 21 bases between. CDR3 length: 14 residues. CDR1 and CDR2 from the germline V gene are SGHNT and YYREEE (reference sequence). The CDR3 nucleotides are TGTGCCAGCAGTTCTCCAGGATCCGTCGACGTGCAGTACTTC. Amino acids: CASSSPGSVDVQYF.

The chain uses TRBV30 and TRBJ2-7, with 8 bases fitting TRBD2. The length of the CDR3 is 14 residues. The trim removed 3 bases at V and 7 bases at J, leaving 11 bases unmatched. Germline CDR1 and CDR2: GTSNPN and SVGIG (reference sequence). In nucleotides, the CDR3 is TGTGCCTGGAGCCGAACGGGGGGGGGTTTAGAGCAGTACTTC. Protein sequence: CAWSRTGGGLEQYF.

This clonotype came up many times. This chain links TRBV20-1 with TRBJ2-5; TRBD2 aligns across 14 bases. Germline loops: CDR1 DFQATT, CDR2 SNEGSKA (reference sequence). The CDR3 loop spans 17 amino acids. V shed 6 bases, J shed 4 bases, and the junction held 13 bases outside the gene matches. CDR3 bases: TGCAGTGCCCCCGGGACTAGCGGGAGACTGGCCAGAGAGACCCAGTACTTC. Translating gives CSAPGTSGRLARETQYF.

This clonotype was seen ten or more times. The V gene is TRBV28, the J gene TRBJ1-1; unclear D gene. Germline loops: CDR1 MDHEN, CDR2 SYDVKM. This CDR3 is 13 amino acids long. V lost 6 bases, J lost 1 base, and 9 bases lay in between. CDR3 protein: CASSRPQNTEAFF. The CDR3 DNA is TGTGCCAGCAGCCGTCCACAGAACACTGAAGCTTTCTTT.

As to this clonotype: This is likely a read error, given that the CDR3 carries no conserved phenylalanine or tryptophan at its end. V and J are TRBV7-2 and TRBJ2-2; no clear D gene. The CDR3 sequence is 12 residues long. From germline, CDR1 is SGHTA and CDR2 FQGNSA. The V end was cut by 5 bases, the J end by 7 bases, with 8 bases between. CDR3 DNA sequence: TGTGCCAGCAGCCTACTTGTCGGGGAGCTGTTTATT. Amino acid sequence: CASSLLVGELFI.

This clonotype was observed many times. V usage is TRBV2 and J usage is TRBJ2-5; D possibly corresponds to TRBD2 (6 bases). The CDR3 loop spans 11 amino acids. The germline V and J ends were trimmed by 8 bases and 4 bases, with 8 bases remaining between them. In germline, CDR1 is SNHLY, CDR2 FYNNEI. CDR3 nucleotides: TGTGCCAGCTTCGGGGGAGAGACCCAGTACTTC. The encoded protein is CASFGGETQYF.

V gene TRBV7-9 combines with J gene TRBJ2-2; the match to TRBD1 covers 7 bases. Germline V gene data show CDR1 as SEHNR and CDR2 as FQNEAQ (reference sequence). After removal of 5 bases from V and 5 bases from J, the junction contained 11 bases not matched to a gene. This CDR3 has 16 residues. DNA of the CDR3: TGTGCCAGCAGCACCAGGGACAGCTCGGGAACCGGGGAGCTGTTTTTT. As protein: CASSTRDSSGTGELFF.

This clonotype was seen repeatedly, ten times or more. V usage is TRBV28 and J usage is TRBJ1-4, with D maybe TRBD1 (5 bases). The CDR3 totals 14 residues. Germline CDR1 reads MDHEN; CDR2 reads SYDVKM. V lost 6 bases, J lost 0 bases, and 8 bases lay in between. The CDR3 region has the DNA TGTGCCAGCAGCCCGGGACCAACTAATGAAAAACTGTTTTTT. Amino acids: CASSPGPTNEKLFF.

This clonotype turned up a few times. The chain links TRBV6-5 to TRBJ2-7; 10 nucleotides line up with TRBD2. The CDR3 has 13 residues. CDR1 and CDR2 (germline): MNHEY, SVGAGI. The trim removed 2 bases at V and 9 bases at J, leaving 4 bases unmatched. The CDR3 nucleotides are TGTGCCAGCAGTTACCCCGGACTAGCGGTGCAGTACTTC. As protein: CASSYPGLAVQYF.

The sample holds a few counts of this clonotype. The gene calls are TRBV10-2 and TRBJ1-4; D not certain. CDR3 length: 13 amino acids. Trimming removed 5 bases from V and 7 bases from J, with 11 bases in between. Germline assignment: CDR1 WSHSY and CDR2 SAAADI. CDR3 region: CASSTMRFEKLFF. For the CDR3, the DNA is TGCGCCAGCAGTACAATGCGCTTTGAAAAACTGTTTTTT.

The chain recombines TRBV28 with TRBJ2-1, with D tentatively TRBD2 (5 bases). This CDR3 is 17 amino acids long. The germline gives CDR1 MDHEN, CDR2 SYDVKM. V was shortened by 4 bases and J by 3 bases, with 19 bases between the two germline ends. This CDR3 reads CASSSPTSASSYNEQFF. DNA for the CDR3: TGTGCCAGCAGTTCCCCGACTTCGGCTAGCAGCTACAATGAGCAGTTCTTC.

In its sample, this clonotype was seen once. This chain joins TRBV10-1 and TRBJ2-3; TRBD2 agrees at 7 bases. The V segment lost 6 bases and the J segment 8 bases; nucleotides outside the gene matches: 2. Germline lookup yields CDR1 WNHNN and CDR2 SYGVQD (reference sequence). The CDR3 runs to 11 residues. CDR3 amino acids: CASRLAVTQYF. The CDR3 bases are TGCGCCAGCAGGCTAGCGGTTACGCAGTATTTT.

This sequence joins TRBV2 and TRBJ2-1, with D perhaps matching TRBD2 (6 bases). Trimming stripped 8 bases from V and 6 bases from J, with 20 bases between. CDR1 and CDR2 (germline): SNHLY, FYNNEI. This CDR3 is built from 15 residues. In nucleotides, the CDR3 is TGTGCCAGCGGGCGGTGGAGGGGCGGCCTCAATGAGCAGTTCTTC. This sequence encodes CASGRWRGGLNEQFF.